This is a list of T cell receptor beta chains from one sample in a study of cytomegalovirus exposure and HLA in healthy donors. Using immunoSEQ multiplex PCR, the repertoire was profiled, and TCRdb retains in-frame clones only, with some absent. The sample carries 170,000 or so clones, 75% to 90% recorded once. Sample: PBMCs. Receptors were obtained from a woman aged 18-29 years in good health and CMV-seronegative. Both conserved end residues are part of each CDR3. The order of the fields is CDR3 DNA, CDR3 protein, J gene, V gene, clone size, CDR3 length, D gene. D genes are given only for firm matches. Clone sizes are given selectively: once, few, many, or a class where the clone is expanded.

CDR3 DNA: TGCGCCAGCAGCTCACCCCTAGCGGGAGTCTACAATGAGCAGTTCTTC; CDR3 protein: CASSSPLAGVYNEQFF; J gene: TRBJ2-1; V gene: TRBV5-1; clone size: .; CDR3 length: 16; D gene: TRBD2
CDR3 DNA: TGTGCCAGCAGTTTAACAGGGGGAGGGGGTCATGGCTACACCTTC; CDR3 protein: CASSLTGGGGHGYTF; J gene: TRBJ1-2; V gene: TRBV27; clone size: .; CDR3 length: 15; D gene: TRBD1
CDR3 DNA: TGCGCCAGCAGCGGTATTCTTAGGGGGTCGTTGGAGACCCAGTACTTC; CDR3 protein: CASSGILRGSLETQYF; J gene: TRBJ2-5; V gene: TRBV5-1; clone size: .; CDR3 length: 16; D gene: .
CDR3 DNA: TGCGCCAGCAGCTTGGGGCAATACGAGCAGTACTTC; CDR3 protein: CASSLGQYEQYF; J gene: TRBJ2-7; V gene: TRBV5-1; clone size: .; CDR3 length: 12; D gene: .
CDR3 DNA: TGTGCCAGCTCACCTCTATCTGAGAACACTGAAGCTTTCTTT; CDR3 protein: CASSPLSENTEAFF; J gene: TRBJ1-1; V gene: TRBV18; clone size: .; CDR3 length: 14; D gene: .
CDR3 DNA: TGCGCCAGCAGCCAAGCGGGACACCCCTACGAGCAGTACTTC; CDR3 protein: CASSQAGHPYEQYF; J gene: TRBJ2-7; V gene: TRBV4-1; clone size: .; CDR3 length: 14; D gene: .
CDR3 DNA: TGTGCCAGCAGGGCAGGGGCGCGGGTCAATCAGCCCCAGCATTTT; CDR3 protein: CASRAGARVNQPQHF; J gene: TRBJ1-5; V gene: TRBV2; clone size: .; CDR3 length: 15; D gene: .
CDR3 DNA: TGTGCCACCGGAGACCCAGGACAGGGGTTTTACTACGAGCAGTACTTC; CDR3 protein: CATGDPGQGFYYEQYF; J gene: TRBJ2-7; V gene: TRBV28; clone size: .; CDR3 length: 16; D gene: TRBD1
CDR3 DNA: TGCAGCGTTGTCGGACAGGGAGGCGATCAGCCCCAGCATTTT; CDR3 protein: CSVVGQGGDQPQHF; J gene: TRBJ1-5; V gene: TRBV29-1; clone size: .; CDR3 length: 14; D gene: TRBD1
CDR3 DNA: TGTGCCAGCAGCTTAGTTCGCGGGTTCGGGGATACGCAGTATTTT; CDR3 protein: CASSLVRGFGDTQYF; J gene: TRBJ2-3; V gene: TRBV7-9; clone size: .; CDR3 length: 15; D gene: .
CDR3 DNA: TGTGCCAGCAGCTTGGGGGGACTAGTAGCGCGGAGACAACAAGAGACCCAGTACTTC; CDR3 protein: CASSLGGLVARRQQETQYF; J gene: TRBJ2-5; V gene: TRBV5-5; clone size: .; CDR3 length: 19; D gene: TRBD2
CDR3 DNA: TGTGCCAGCAGGCCTGGGACAGGGGGGTTGGAAAAACTGTTTTTT; CDR3 protein: CASRPGTGGLEKLFF; J gene: TRBJ1-4; V gene: TRBV2; clone size: .; CDR3 length: 15; D gene: TRBD1
CDR3 DNA: TGTGCCAGCAGCTTGGGGGCCGGGGGGGGCTACACCTTC; CDR3 protein: CASSLGAGGGYTF; J gene: TRBJ1-2; V gene: TRBV5-4; clone size: .; CDR3 length: 13; D gene: .
CDR3 DNA: TGTGCCAGCAGACCTACGGGCAGGGGAGGGGAAAAACTGTTTTTT; CDR3 protein: CASRPTGRGGEKLFF; J gene: TRBJ1-4; V gene: TRBV27; clone size: once; CDR3 length: 15; D gene: .
CDR3 DNA: TGCAGCGCCAGACAGGGACAAGAGCCCCAGCATTTT; CDR3 protein: CSARQGQEPQHF; J gene: TRBJ1-5; V gene: TRBV29-1; clone size: few; CDR3 length: 12; D gene: TRBD1
CDR3 DNA: TGCGCCAGCAGTGAATCGGGGGACACTGAAGCTTTCTTT; CDR3 protein: CASSESGDTEAFF; J gene: TRBJ1-1; V gene: TRBV10-1; clone size: .; CDR3 length: 13; D gene: .
CDR3 DNA: TGTGCCAGCAGCGCTAGCGGGAAAGGGGACGAGCAGTACTTC; CDR3 protein: CASSASGKGDEQYF; J gene: TRBJ2-7; V gene: TRBV9; clone size: few; CDR3 length: 14; D gene: TRBD2
CDR3 DNA: TGTGCCAGCAGGGCAATGACAGGGGGGAACACTGAAGCTTTCTTT; CDR3 protein: CASRAMTGGNTEAFF; J gene: TRBJ1-1; V gene: TRBV27; clone size: .; CDR3 length: 15; D gene: TRBD1
CDR3 DNA: TGTGCCAGCAGTTTAATGGGGGGTTTGGGTCAGCCCCAGCATTTT; CDR3 protein: CASSLMGGLGQPQHF; J gene: TRBJ1-5; V gene: TRBV27; clone size: .; CDR3 length: 15; D gene: .
CDR3 DNA: TGTGCCAGCAGTTCGGACAGGGGTAATTCACCCCTCCACTTT; CDR3 protein: CASSSDRGNSPLHF; J gene: TRBJ1-6; V gene: TRBV27; clone size: .; CDR3 length: 14; D gene: TRBD1
CDR3 DNA: TGTGCCAGCAGCGTCCACTCGGGTGGGGGGGGCACAGATACGCAGTATTTT; CDR3 protein: CASSVHSGGGGTDTQYF; J gene: TRBJ2-3; V gene: TRBV9; clone size: .; CDR3 length: 17; D gene: TRBD2
CDR3 DNA: TGTGCCAGCTTCAGCGCACTTTCCTACGAGCAGTACTTC; CDR3 protein: CASFSALSYEQYF; J gene: TRBJ2-7; V gene: TRBV7-9; clone size: .; CDR3 length: 13; D gene: .
CDR3 DNA: TGTGCCAGCCAGAGGGGGGGCTCCTACAATGAGCAGTTCTTC; CDR3 protein: CASQRGGSYNEQFF; J gene: TRBJ2-1; V gene: TRBV6-5; clone size: .; CDR3 length: 14; D gene: .
CDR3 DNA: TGTGCCAGCAGTTTAAGGGGGACACTTATCATGCCCCAGCATTTT; CDR3 protein: CASSLRGTLIMPQHF; J gene: TRBJ1-5; V gene: TRBV27; clone size: .; CDR3 length: 15; D gene: .
CDR3 DNA: TGTGCCAGCAGCCCTACTGTCCGGGAGACCCAGTACTTC; CDR3 protein: CASSPTVRETQYF; J gene: TRBJ2-5; V gene: TRBV6-5; clone size: .; CDR3 length: 13; D gene: .
CDR3 DNA: TGTGCCAGCAGCGGGCCCCTCCCCAGTCGCTATGGCTACACCTTC; CDR3 protein: CASSGPLPSRYGYTF; J gene: TRBJ1-2; V gene: TRBV5-4; clone size: .; CDR3 length: 15; D gene: .
CDR3 DNA: TGTGCCAGCAGCCTAGGTAGCGGGGGACTCTACGAGCAGTACTTC; CDR3 protein: CASSLGSGGLYEQYF; J gene: TRBJ2-7; V gene: TRBV7-2; clone size: .; CDR3 length: 15; D gene: TRBD2
CDR3 DNA: TGTGCCAGCAGCTTGGAGGGTCACCAAGAGACCCAGTACTTC; CDR3 protein: CASSLEGHQETQYF; J gene: TRBJ2-5; V gene: TRBV11-3; clone size: .; CDR3 length: 14; D gene: .
CDR3 DNA: TGTGCCAGCAGCGTAGGGGAGGGCTGGGACACCGGGGAGCTGTTTTTT; CDR3 protein: CASSVGEGWDTGELFF; J gene: TRBJ2-2; V gene: TRBV9; clone size: .; CDR3 length: 16; D gene: TRBD2
CDR3 DNA: TGTGCCAGCAGCCCCCGCGCGGGACAGGTCTGGACTGAAGCTTTCTTT; CDR3 protein: CASSPRAGQVWTEAFF; J gene: TRBJ1-1; V gene: TRBV5-6; clone size: .; CDR3 length: 16; D gene: TRBD1
CDR3 DNA: TGTGCCAGCAGCTCCACTAGGAGTGAGCAGTTCTTC; CDR3 protein: CASSSTRSEQFF; J gene: TRBJ2-1; V gene: TRBV5-6; clone size: .; CDR3 length: 12; D gene: .
CDR3 DNA: TGTGCCAGCAGTGAAAGGGGTGGAAACACCATATATTTT; CDR3 protein: CASSERGGNTIYF; J gene: TRBJ1-3; V gene: TRBV25-1; clone size: .; CDR3 length: 13; D gene: .
CDR3 DNA: TGCGCCAGCAGCCACCCAGGGAATTTGAACACTGAAGCTTTCTTT; CDR3 protein: CASSHPGNLNTEAFF; J gene: TRBJ1-1; V gene: TRBV4-1; clone size: .; CDR3 length: 15; D gene: .
CDR3 DNA: TGTGCCAGCAGTGAAGCGCCTAGCGAGGGGCCCTACAATGAGCAGTTCTTC; CDR3 protein: CASSEAPSEGPYNEQFF; J gene: TRBJ2-1; V gene: TRBV2; clone size: once; CDR3 length: 17; D gene: .
CDR3 DNA: TGTGCCAGCAGTACAGGGGGCATAACACTGAAACCTTTCTTT; CDR3 protein: CASSTGGITLKPFF; J gene: TRBJ1-1; V gene: TRBV2; clone size: .; CDR3 length: 14; D gene: TRBD1
CDR3 DNA: TGTGCCAGTACCCCCACGGGGGGGAGTGGCTACACCTTC; CDR3 protein: CASTPTGGSGYTF; J gene: TRBJ1-2; V gene: TRBV19; clone size: .; CDR3 length: 13; D gene: .
CDR3 DNA: TGTGCCAGCAGTGCGGGACATTCTTACTCCTACGAGCAGTACTTC; CDR3 protein: CASSAGHSYSYEQYF; J gene: TRBJ2-7; V gene: TRBV2; clone size: .; CDR3 length: 15; D gene: .
CDR3 DNA: TGTGCCAGCAGTGTACAGGGGGGAAATGAAAAACTGTTTTTT; CDR3 protein: CASSVQGGNEKLFF; J gene: TRBJ1-4; V gene: TRBV2; clone size: .; CDR3 length: 14; D gene: TRBD1
CDR3 DNA: TGTGCCAGCAGCTGGGGACAGGGGGGGCTGTTTTTT; CDR3 protein: CASSWGQGGLFF; J gene: TRBJ2-2; V gene: TRBV5-6; clone size: .; CDR3 length: 12; D gene: TRBD1
CDR3 DNA: TGTGCCAGCTTGGGACAGGGGGCGATTGAGCAGTTCTTC; CDR3 protein: CASLGQGAIEQFF; J gene: TRBJ2-1; V gene: TRBV28; clone size: .; CDR3 length: 13; D gene: TRBD1
CDR3 DNA: TGTGCCAGCAGCCCCGGACAGTTCTATGGCTACACCTTC; CDR3 protein: CASSPGQFYGYTF; J gene: TRBJ1-2; V gene: TRBV7-9; clone size: .; CDR3 length: 13; D gene: .
CDR3 DNA: TGTGCCAGCAGCTTTGGGACAGGATATAACTATGGCTACACCTTC; CDR3 protein: CASSFGTGYNYGYTF; J gene: TRBJ1-2; V gene: TRBV5-5; clone size: .; CDR3 length: 15; D gene: TRBD1
CDR3 DNA: TGTGCCTGGACTAGCGGACAAGAGACCCAGTACTTC; CDR3 protein: CAWTSGQETQYF; J gene: TRBJ2-5; V gene: TRBV30; clone size: .; CDR3 length: 12; D gene: TRBD2
CDR3 DNA: TGTGCCAGCAGCCCCGGACAGGGGAATTCACCCCTCCACTTT; CDR3 protein: CASSPGQGNSPLHF; J gene: TRBJ1-6; V gene: TRBV6-4; clone size: once; CDR3 length: 14; D gene: TRBD1
CDR3 DNA: TGTGCCAGCACTTCAAGCGGCCGGAGGGGGGGCGAAGCTTTCTTT; CDR3 protein: CASTSSGRRGGEAFF; J gene: TRBJ1-1; V gene: TRBV7-9; clone size: .; CDR3 length: 15; D gene: .
CDR3 DNA: TGTGCCAGCAGCGTAAGTAGGCAACCCCCGACCGGGACTAGCGCCCGATACAATGAGCAGTTCTTC; CDR3 protein: CASSVSRQPPTGTSARYNEQFF; J gene: TRBJ2-1; V gene: TRBV9; clone size: .; CDR3 length: 22; D gene: TRBD2
CDR3 DNA: TGTGCCACCAGGACAGAACTGAACACCGGGGAGCTGTTTTTT; CDR3 protein: CATRTELNTGELFF; J gene: TRBJ2-2; V gene: TRBV7-2; clone size: .; CDR3 length: 14; D gene: .
CDR3 DNA: TGTGCCAGCAGTACTACAGGGGGCCCTTACACTGAAGCTTTCTTT; CDR3 protein: CASSTTGGPYTEAFF; J gene: TRBJ1-1; V gene: TRBV6-6; clone size: .; CDR3 length: 15; D gene: TRBD1
CDR3 DNA: TGTGCCAGTAGTATGGGCTTGGACAGGCTTTACGTGGGAAAACTGTTTTTT; CDR3 protein: CASSMGLDRLYVGKLFF; J gene: TRBJ1-4; V gene: TRBV19; clone size: .; CDR3 length: 17; D gene: TRBD1
CDR3 DNA: TGTGCCAGCAGCGTAGGGGCCGGGACAGGGGGGTATGGCTACACCTTC; CDR3 protein: CASSVGAGTGGYGYTF; J gene: TRBJ1-2; V gene: TRBV9; clone size: .; CDR3 length: 16; D gene: TRBD1
CDR3 DNA: TGTGCCAGCAGCCCGTACGACAGGGGGCCCTACGAGCAGTACTTC; CDR3 protein: CASSPYDRGPYEQYF; J gene: TRBJ2-7; V gene: TRBV11-2; clone size: .; CDR3 length: 15; D gene: TRBD1